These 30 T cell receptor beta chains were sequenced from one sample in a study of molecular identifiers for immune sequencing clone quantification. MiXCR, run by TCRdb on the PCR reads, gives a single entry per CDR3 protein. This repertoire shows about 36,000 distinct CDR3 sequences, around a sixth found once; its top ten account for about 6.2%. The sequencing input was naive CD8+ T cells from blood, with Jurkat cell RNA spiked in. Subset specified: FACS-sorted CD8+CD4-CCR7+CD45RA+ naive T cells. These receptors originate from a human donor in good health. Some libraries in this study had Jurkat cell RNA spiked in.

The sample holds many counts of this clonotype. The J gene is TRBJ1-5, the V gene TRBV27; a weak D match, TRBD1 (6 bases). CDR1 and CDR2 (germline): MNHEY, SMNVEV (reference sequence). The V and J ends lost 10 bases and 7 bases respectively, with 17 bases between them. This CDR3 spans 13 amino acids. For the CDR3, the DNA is TGTGCCATCGGGGGCAGGGGAGAACAGCCCCAGCATTTT. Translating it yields CAIGGRGEQPQHF.

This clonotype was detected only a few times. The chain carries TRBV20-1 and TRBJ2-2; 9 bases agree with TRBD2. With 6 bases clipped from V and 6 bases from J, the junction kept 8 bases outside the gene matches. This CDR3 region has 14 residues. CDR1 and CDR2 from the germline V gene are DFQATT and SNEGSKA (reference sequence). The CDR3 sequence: CSAPVLAGSGELFF. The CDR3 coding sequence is TGCAGTGCCCCGGTTCTAGCGGGATCCGGGGAGCTGTTTTTT.

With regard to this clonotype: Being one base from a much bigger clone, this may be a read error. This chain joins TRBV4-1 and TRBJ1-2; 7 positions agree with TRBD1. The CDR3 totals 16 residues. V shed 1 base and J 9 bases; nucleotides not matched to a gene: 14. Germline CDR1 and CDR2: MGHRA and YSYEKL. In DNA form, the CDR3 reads TGCGCCAGCAGCCAAGGGCGGACAGGCCCGTTGGGAAGCTACACCTTC. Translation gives CASSQGRTGPLGSYTF.

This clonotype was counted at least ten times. CDR3 amino acids: CASSSGQGEETQYF. The CDR3 DNA reads as TGTGCCAGCAGTTCGGGACAGGGAGAAGAGACCCAGTACTTC. The chain couples TRBV12-3 or TRBV12-4 to TRBJ2-5; 9 positions agree with TRBD1. The CDR3 contains 14 residues. V dropped 4 bases and J dropped 3; count of bases not matched to a gene: 3.

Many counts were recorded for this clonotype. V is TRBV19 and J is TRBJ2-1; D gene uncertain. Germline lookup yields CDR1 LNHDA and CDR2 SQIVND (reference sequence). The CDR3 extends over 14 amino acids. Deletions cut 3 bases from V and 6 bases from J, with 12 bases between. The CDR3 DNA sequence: TGTGCCAGTAGTATTATCGCGGAAGCCAATGAGCAGTTCTTC. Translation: CASSIIAEANEQFF.

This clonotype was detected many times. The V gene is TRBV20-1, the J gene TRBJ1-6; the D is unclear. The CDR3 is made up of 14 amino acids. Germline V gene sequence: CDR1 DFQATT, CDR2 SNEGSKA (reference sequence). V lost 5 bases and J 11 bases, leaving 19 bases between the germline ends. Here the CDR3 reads CSASRWEGGTPLHF. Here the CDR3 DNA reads TGCAGTGCTTCCCGATGGGAGGGTGGGACACCCCTCCACTTT.

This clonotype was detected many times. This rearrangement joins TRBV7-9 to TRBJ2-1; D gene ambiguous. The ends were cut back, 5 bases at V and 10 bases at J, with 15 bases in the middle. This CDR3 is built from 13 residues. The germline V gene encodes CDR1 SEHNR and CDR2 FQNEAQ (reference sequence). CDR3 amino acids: CASSPPLINEQFF. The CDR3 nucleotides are TGTGCCAGCAGCCCTCCCCTTATCAACGAGCAGTTCTTC.

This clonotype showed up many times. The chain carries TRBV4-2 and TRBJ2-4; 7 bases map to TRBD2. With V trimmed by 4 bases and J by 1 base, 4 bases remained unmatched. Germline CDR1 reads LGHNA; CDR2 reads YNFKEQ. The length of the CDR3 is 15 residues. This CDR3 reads CASSPLGGAKNIQYF. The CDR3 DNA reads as TGTGCCAGCAGCCCTTTGGGGGGGGCCAAAAACATTCAGTACTTC.

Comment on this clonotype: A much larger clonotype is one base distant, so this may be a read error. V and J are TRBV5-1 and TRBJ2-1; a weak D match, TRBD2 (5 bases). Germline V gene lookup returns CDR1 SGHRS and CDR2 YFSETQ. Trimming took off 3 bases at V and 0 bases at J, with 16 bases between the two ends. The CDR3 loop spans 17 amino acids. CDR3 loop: CASSSKLVGSSYNEQFF. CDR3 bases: TGCGCCAGCAGCTCGAAACTAGTGGGGAGCTCCTACAATGAGCAGTTCTTC.

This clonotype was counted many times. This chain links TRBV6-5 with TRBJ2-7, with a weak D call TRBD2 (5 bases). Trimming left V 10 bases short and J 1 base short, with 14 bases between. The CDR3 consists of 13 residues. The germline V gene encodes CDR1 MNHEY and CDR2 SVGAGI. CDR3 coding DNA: TGTGCCACCTCCGGGGTATATTCCTACGAGCAGTACTTC. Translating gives CATSGVYSYEQYF.

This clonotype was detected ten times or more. The CDR3 sequence: CASSSGTSRVGELFF. DNA for the CDR3: TGTGCCAGCAGCTCTGGGACTAGTCGGGTCGGGGAGCTGTTTTTT. The chain couples TRBV9 to TRBJ2-2, with TRBD2 matching 8 bases. Germline CDR1 is SGDLS and CDR2 is YYNGEE. The CDR3 loop spans 15 amino acids. After removal of 4 bases from V and 7 bases from J, the junction contained 9 bases not matched to a gene.

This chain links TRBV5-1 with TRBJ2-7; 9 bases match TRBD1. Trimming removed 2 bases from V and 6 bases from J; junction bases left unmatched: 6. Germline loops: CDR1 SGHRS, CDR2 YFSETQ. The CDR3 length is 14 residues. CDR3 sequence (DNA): TGCGCCAGCAGCTTCATCGGGACAGGGTCCGAGCAGTACTTC. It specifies CASSFIGTGSEQYF.

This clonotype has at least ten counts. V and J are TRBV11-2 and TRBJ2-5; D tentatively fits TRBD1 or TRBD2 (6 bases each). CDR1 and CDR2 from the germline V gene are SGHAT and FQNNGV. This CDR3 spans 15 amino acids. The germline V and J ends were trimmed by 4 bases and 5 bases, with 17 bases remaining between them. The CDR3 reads CASSSDNREAETQYF. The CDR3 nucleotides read TGTGCCAGCAGCTCGGATAACAGGGAGGCGGAGACCCAGTACTTC.

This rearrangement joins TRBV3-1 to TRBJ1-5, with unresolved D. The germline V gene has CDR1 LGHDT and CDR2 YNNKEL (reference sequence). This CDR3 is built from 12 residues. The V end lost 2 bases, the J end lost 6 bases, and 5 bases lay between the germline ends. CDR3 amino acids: CASSQFAQPQHF. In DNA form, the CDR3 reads TGTGCCAGCAGCCAATTCGCTCAGCCCCAGCATTTT.

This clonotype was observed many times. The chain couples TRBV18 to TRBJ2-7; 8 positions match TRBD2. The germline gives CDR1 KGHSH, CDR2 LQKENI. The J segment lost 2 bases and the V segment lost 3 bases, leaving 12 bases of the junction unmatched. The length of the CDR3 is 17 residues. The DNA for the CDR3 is TGTGCCAGCTCACCCAGTTTTGGAAGCGGGAGTCCCTACGAGCAGTACTTC. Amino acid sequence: CASSPSFGSGSPYEQYF.

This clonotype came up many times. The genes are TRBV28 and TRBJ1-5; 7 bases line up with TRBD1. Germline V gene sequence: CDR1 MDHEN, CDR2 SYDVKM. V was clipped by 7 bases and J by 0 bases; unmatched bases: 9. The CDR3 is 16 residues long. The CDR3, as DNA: TGTGCCAGCAACACAGTCGGGACAGATAGCAATCAGCCCCAGCATTTT. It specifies CASNTVGTDSNQPQHF.

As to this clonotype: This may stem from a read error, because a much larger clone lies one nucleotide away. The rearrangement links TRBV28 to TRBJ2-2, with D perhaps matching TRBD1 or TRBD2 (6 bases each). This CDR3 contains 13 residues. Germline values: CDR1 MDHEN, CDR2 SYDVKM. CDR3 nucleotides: TGTGCCAGCAGTTTAGGGGGGCTAGGGGAGCTGCTTTTT. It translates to CASSLGGLGELLF.

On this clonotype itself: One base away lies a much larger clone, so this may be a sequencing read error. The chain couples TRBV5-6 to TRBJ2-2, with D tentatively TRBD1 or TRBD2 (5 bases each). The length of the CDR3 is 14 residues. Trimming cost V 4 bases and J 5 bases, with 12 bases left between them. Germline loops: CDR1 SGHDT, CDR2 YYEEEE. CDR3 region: CASSRGPQTGELFF. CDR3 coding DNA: TGTGCCAGCAGCAGGGGACCCCAAACCGGGGAGCTGTTTTTT.

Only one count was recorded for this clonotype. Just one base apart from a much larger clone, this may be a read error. CDR3 bases: TGTGCCAGCAGCGTAGTGGGCGGGACACGGAATGAAAAACTGTTTTTT. It yields the protein CASSVVGGTRNEKLFF. The J gene is TRBJ1-4, the V gene TRBV9; a weak D match, TRBD1 (6 bases). Germline V gives CDR1 SGDLS, CDR2 YYNGEE. This CDR3 region has 16 residues. The V end was cut by 0 bases, the J end by 5 bases, with 14 bases between. The whole variable domain, filled in from reference TRBV9 and TRBJ1-4, reads DSGVTQTPKHLITATGQRVTLRCSPRSGDLSVYWYQQSLDQGLQFLIQYYNGEERAKGNILERFSAQQFPDLHSELNLSSLELGDSALYFCASSVVGGTRNEKLFFGSGTQLSVL.

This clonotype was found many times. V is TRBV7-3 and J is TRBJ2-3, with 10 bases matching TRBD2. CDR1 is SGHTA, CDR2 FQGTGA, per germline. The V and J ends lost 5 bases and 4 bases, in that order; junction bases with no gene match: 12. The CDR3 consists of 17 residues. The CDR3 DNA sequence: TGTGCCAGCAGCGAAAACCCTAGCGGGAGTCTGTCAGATACGCAGTATTTT. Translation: CASSENPSGSLSDTQYF.

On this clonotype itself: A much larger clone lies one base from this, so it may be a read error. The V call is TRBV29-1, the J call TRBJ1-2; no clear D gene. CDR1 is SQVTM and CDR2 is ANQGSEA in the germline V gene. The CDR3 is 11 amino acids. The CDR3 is CSVEDSYGCTF. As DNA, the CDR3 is TGCAGCGTTGAAGACTCCTATGGCTGCACCTTC.

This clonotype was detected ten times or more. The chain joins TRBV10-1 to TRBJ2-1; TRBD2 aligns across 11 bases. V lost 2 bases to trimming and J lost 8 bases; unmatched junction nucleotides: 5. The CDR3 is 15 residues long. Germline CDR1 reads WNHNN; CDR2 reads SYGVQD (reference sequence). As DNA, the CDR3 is TGCGCCAGCAGTGAGACTAGCGGGAGAGGTGATGAGCAGTTCTTC. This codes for CASSETSGRGDEQFF.

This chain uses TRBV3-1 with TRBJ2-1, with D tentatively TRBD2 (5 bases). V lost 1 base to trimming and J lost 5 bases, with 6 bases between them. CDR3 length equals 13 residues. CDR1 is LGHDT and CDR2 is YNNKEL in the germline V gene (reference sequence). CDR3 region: CASSQVSDNEQFF. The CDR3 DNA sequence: TGTGCCAGCAGCCAAGTTAGCGACAATGAGCAGTTCTTC.

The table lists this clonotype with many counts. The CDR3 spells CAIGREGPSQYF. Written as DNA, the CDR3 is TGTGCCATCGGGAGGGAGGGCCCCTCGCAGTATTTT. The chain employs TRBV10-3 and TRBJ2-3, with 7 positions matching TRBD2. The CDR3 has 12 residues. The trim removed 8 bases at V and 10 bases at J, leaving 9 bases unmatched. In germline, CDR1 is ENHRY, CDR2 SYGVKD.

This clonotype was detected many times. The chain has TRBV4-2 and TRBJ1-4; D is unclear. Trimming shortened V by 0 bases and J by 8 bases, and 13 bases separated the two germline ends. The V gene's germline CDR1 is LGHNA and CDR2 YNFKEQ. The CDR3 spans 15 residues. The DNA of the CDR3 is TGTGCCAGCAGCCAAGAGTATGGGGTAGGGGAAAAACTGTTTTTT. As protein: CASSQEYGVGEKLFF.

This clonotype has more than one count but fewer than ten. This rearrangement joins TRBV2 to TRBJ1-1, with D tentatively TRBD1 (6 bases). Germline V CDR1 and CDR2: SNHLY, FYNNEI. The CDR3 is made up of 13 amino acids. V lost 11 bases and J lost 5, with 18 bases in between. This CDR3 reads CAGGLRLRTEAFF. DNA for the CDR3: TGTGCCGGGGGCCTGAGATTGAGGACTGAAGCTTTCTTT.

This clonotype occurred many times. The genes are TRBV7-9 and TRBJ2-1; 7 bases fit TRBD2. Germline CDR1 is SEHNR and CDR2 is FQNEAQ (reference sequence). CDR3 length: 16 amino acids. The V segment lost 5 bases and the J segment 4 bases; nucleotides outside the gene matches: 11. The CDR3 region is CASSPPLAIRYNEQFF. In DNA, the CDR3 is TGTGCCAGCAGCCCACCACTAGCGATTAGATACAATGAGCAGTTCTTC. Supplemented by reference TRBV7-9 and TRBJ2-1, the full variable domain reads DTGVSQNPRHKITKRGQNVTFRCDPISEHNRLYWYRQTLGQGPEFLTYFQNEAQLEKSRLLSDRFSAERPKGSFSTLEIQRTEQGDSAMYLCASSPPLAIRYNEQFFGPGTRLTVL.

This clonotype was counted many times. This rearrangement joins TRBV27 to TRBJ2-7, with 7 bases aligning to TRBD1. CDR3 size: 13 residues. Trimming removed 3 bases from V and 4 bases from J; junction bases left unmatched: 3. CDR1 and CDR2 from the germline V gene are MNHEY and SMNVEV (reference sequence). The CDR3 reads CASSLNRGYEQYF. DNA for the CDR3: TGTGCCAGCAGTTTGAACAGGGGATACGAGCAGTACTTC.

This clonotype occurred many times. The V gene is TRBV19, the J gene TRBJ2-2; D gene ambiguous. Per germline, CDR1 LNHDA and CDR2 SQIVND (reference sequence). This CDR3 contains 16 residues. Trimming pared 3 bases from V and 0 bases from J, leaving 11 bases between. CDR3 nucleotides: TGTGCCAGTAGTATGGGGTTGCGATCGAACACCGGGGAGCTGTTTTTT. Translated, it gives CASSMGLRSNTGELFF.

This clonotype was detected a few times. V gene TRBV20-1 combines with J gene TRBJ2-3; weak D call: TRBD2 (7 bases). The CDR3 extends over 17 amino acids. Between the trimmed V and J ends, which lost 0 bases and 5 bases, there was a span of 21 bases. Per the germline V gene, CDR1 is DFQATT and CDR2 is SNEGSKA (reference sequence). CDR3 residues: CSARDRRGAGVVDTQYF. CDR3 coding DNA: TGCAGTGCTAGAGATCGCCGGGGGGCGGGAGTGGTAGATACGCAGTATTTT.